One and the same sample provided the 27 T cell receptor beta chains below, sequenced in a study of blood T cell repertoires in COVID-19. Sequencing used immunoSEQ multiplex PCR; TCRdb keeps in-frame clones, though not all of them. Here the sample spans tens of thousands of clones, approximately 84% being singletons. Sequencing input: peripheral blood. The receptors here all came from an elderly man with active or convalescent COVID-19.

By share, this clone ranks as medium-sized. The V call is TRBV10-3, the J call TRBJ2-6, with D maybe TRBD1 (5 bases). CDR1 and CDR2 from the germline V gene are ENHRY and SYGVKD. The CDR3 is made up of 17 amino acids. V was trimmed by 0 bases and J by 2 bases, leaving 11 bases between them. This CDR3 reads CAISESAGIAGANVLTF. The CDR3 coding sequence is TGTGCCATCAGTGAGTCGGCAGGGATAGCTGGGGCCAACGTCCTGACTTTC.

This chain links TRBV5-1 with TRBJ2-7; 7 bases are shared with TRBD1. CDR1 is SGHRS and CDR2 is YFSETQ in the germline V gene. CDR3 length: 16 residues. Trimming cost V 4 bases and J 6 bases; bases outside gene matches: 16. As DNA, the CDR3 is TGCGCCAGCAGCGGCAGGGACAGCACGGGCAACCCCGAGCAGTACTTC. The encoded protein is CASSGRDSTGNPEQYF. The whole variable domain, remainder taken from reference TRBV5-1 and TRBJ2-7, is KAGVTQTPRYLIKTRGQQVTLSCSPISGHRSVSWYQQTPGQGLQFLFEYFSETQRNKGNFPGRFSGRQFSNSRSEMNVSTLELGDSALYLCASSGRDSTGNPEQYFGPGTRLTVT.

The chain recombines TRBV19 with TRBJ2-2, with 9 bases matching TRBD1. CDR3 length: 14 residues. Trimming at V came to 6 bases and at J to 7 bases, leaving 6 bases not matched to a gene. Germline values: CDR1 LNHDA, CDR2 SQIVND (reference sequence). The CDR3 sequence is CASRGQGQGGELFF. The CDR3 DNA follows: TGTGCCAGTAGAGGACAGGGGCAAGGCGGGGAGCTGTTTTTT.

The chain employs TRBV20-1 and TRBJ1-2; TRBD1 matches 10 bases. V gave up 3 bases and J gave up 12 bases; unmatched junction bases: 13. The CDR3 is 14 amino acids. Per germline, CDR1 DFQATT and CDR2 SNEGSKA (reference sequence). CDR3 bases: TGCAGTGCTAGTCCCTTGATGGACAGGGGGATTAACACCTTC. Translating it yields CSASPLMDRGINTF.

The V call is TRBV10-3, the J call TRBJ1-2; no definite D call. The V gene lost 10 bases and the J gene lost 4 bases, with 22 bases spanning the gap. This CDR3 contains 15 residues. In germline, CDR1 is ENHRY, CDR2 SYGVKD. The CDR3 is CATRSWELGTYGYTF. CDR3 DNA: TGTGCCACCAGATCTTGGGAGCTTGGAACCTATGGCTACACCTTC.

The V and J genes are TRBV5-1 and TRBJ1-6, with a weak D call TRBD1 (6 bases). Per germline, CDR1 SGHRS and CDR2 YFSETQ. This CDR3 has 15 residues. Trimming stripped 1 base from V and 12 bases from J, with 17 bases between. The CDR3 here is CASSLQGTLKGPLHF. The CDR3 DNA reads TGCGCCAGCAGCTTGCAGGGGACCCTTAAGGGACCCCTCCACTTT. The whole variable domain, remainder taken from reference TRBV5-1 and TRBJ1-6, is KAGVTQTPRYLIKTRGQQVTLSCSPISGHRSVSWYQQTPGQGLQFLFEYFSETQRNKGNFPGRFSGRQFSNSRSEMNVSTLELGDSALYLCASSLQGTLKGPLHFGNGTRLTVT.

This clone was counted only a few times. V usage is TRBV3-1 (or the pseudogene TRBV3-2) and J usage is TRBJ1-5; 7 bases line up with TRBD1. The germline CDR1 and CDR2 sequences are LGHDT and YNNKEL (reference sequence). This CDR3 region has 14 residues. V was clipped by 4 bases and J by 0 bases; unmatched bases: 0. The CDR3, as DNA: TGTGCCAGCAGCCGGGACAGTAGCAATCAGCCCCAGCATTTT. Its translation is CASSRDSSNQPQHF.

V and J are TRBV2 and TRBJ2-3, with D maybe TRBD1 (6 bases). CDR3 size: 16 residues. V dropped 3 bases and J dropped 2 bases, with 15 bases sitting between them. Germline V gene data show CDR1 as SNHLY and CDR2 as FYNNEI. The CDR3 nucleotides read TGTGCCAGCAGTGATCGCGCAGGGACAACCACAGATACGCAGTATTTT. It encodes CASSDRAGTTTDTQYF.

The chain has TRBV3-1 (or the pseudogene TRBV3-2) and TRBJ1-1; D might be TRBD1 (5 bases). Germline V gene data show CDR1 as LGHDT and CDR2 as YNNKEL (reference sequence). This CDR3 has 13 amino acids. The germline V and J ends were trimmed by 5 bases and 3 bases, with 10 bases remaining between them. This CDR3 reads CASSYRRDTEAFF. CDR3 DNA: TGTGCCAGCAGCTACCGCAGGGACACTGAAGCTTTCTTT.

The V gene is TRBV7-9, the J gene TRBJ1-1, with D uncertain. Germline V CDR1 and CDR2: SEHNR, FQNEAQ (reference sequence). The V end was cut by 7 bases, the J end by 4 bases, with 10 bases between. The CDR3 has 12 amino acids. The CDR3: CASKAGGTEAFF. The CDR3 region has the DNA TGTGCCAGCAAGGCGGGTGGCACTGAAGCTTTCTTT.

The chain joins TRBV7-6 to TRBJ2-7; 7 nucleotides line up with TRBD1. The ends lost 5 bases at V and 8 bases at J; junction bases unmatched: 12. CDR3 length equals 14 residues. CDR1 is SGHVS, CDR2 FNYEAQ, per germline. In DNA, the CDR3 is TGTGCCAGCAGCCCTAGGACAGGTACTAACAAGCAGTACTTC. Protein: CASSPRTGTNKQYF. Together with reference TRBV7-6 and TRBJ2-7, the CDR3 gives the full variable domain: GAGVSQSPRYKVTKRGQDVALRCDPISGHVSLYWYRQALGQGPEFLTYFNYEAQQDKSGLPNDRFSAERPEGSISTLTIQRTEQRDSAMYRCASSPRTGTNKQYFGPGTRLTVT.

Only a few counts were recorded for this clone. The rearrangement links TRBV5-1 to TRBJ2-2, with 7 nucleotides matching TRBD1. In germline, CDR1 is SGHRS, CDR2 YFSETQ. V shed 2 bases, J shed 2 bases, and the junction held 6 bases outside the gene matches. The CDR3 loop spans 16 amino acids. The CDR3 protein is CASSFDRAPNTGELFF. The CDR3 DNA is TGCGCCAGCAGCTTTGACAGGGCCCCAAACACCGGGGAGCTGTTTTTT.

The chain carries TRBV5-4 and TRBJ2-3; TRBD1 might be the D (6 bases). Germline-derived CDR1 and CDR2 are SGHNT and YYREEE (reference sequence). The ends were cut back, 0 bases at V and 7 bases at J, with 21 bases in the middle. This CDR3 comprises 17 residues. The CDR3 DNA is TGTGCCAGCAGCTTGGCCGGGACACACAGTGGAATCAATACGCAGTATTTT. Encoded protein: CASSLAGTHSGINTQYF.

Here the CDR3 reads CSVDTGGNTGELFF. The CDR3 region has the DNA TGCAGCGTCGACACAGGGGGCAACACCGGGGAGCTGTTTTTT. The chain links TRBV29-1 to TRBJ2-2; 9 nucleotides match TRBD1. This CDR3 spans 14 amino acids. J was trimmed by 2 bases and V by 6 bases; bases with no gene match: 4. CDR1 and CDR2 (germline): SQVTM, ANQGSEA.

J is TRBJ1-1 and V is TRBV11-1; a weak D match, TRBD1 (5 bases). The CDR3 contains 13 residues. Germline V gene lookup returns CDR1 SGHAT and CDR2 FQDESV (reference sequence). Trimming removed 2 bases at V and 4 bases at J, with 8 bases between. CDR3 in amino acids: CASSLQGGTEAFF. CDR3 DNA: TGTGCCAGCAGCTTACAGGGTGGCACTGAAGCTTTCTTT.

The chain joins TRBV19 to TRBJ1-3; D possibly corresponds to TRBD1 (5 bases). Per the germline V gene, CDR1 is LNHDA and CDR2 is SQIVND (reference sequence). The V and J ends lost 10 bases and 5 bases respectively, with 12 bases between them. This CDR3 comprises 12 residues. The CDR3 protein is CATRRGRNTIYF. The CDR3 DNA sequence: TGTGCCACCCGTAGGGGCAGAAACACCATATATTTT.

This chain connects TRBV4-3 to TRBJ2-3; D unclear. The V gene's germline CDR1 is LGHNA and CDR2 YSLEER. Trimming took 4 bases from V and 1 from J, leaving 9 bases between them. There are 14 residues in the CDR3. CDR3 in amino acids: CASSPDPGTDTQYF. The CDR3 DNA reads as TGCGCCAGCAGCCCTGATCCAGGCACAGATACGCAGTATTTT.

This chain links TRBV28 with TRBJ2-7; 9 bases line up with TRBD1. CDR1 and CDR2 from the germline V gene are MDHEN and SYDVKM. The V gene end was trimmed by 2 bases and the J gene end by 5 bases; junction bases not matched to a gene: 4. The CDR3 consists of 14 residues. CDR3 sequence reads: CASSLGGQGHEQYF. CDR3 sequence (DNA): TGTGCCAGCAGTTTAGGGGGACAGGGCCACGAGCAGTACTTC.

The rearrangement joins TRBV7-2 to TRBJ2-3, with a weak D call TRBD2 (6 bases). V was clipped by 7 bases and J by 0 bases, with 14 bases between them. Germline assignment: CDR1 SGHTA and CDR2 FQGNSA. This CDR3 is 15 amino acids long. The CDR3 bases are TGTGCCAGCACCCCTTGGGCGGGAAGCACAGATACGCAGTATTTT. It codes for CASTPWAGSTDTQYF.

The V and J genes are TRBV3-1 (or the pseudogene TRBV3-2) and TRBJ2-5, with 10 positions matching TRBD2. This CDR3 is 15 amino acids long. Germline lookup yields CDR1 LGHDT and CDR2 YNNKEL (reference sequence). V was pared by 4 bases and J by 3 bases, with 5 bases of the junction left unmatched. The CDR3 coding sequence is TGTGCCAGCAGCCGACCTAGCGGGGGCGAAGAGACCCAGTACTTC. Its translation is CASSRPSGGEETQYF.

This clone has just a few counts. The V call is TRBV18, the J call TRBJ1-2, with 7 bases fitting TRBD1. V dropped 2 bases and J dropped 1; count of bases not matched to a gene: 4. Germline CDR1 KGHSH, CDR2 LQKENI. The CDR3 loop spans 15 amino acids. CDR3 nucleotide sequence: TGTGCCAGCTCACCAGGACAGGCGAATAACTATGGCTACACCTTC. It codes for CASSPGQANNYGYTF.

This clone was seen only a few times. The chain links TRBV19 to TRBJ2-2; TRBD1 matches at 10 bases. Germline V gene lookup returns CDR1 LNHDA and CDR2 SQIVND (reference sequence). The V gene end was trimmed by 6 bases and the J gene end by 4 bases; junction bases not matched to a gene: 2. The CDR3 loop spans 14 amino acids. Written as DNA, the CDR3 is TGTGCCAGTAGAGGGACAGGGGCCACCGGGGAGCTGTTTTTT. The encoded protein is CASRGTGATGELFF.

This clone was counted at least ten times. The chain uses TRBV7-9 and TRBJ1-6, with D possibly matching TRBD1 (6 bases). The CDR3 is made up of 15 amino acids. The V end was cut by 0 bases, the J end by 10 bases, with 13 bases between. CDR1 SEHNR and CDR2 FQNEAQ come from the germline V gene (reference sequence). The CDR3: CASSLAGQGVSPLHF. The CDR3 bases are TGTGCCAGCAGCTTAGCGGGACAAGGGGTCTCACCCCTCCACTTT.

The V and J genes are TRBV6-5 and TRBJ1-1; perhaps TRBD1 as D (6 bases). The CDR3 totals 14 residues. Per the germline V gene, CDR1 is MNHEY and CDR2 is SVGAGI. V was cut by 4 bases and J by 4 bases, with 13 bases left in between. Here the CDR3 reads CASSSPRGGTEAFF. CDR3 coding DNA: TGTGCCAGCAGTTCTCCTAGGGGGGGCACTGAAGCTTTCTTT.

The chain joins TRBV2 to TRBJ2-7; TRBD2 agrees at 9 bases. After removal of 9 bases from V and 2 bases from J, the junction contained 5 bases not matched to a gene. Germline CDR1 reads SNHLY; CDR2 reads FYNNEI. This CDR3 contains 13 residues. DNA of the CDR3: TGTGCCAGTTTAGCGGGGGCAACCTACGAGCAGTACTTC. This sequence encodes CASLAGATYEQYF.

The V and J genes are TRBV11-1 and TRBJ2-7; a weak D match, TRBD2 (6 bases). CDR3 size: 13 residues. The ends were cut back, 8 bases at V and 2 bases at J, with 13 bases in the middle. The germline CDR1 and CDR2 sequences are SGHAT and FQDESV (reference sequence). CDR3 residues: CASGSGTTYEQYF. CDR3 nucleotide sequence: TGTGCCAGCGGTAGCGGTACCACCTACGAGCAGTACTTC.

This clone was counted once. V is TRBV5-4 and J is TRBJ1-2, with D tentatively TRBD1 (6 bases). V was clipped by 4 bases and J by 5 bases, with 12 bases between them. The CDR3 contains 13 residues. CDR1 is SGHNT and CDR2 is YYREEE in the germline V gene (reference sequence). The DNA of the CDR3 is TGTGCCAGCAGCGAAAGACAGGCTTATGGCTACACCTTC. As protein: CASSERQAYGYTF.